Shown below are 31 T cell receptor beta chains from a single sample sequenced in a study of CD8+ T cells in alopecia areata. As the sequencing template, cDNA was produced by extracting RNA and reverse transcribing it. The table came from immunoSEQ multiplex PCR; TCRdb's copy has only in-frame clones and leaves some out. The sample contains 150,000 or so clones, approximately 90% of which appear only once. Treatment: oral pan-JAK inhibitor, 5-10 mg twice daily. The source material was CD8+ T cells sorted from blood, sampled at week 4, from a patient treated with tofacitinib. These receptors originate from a human donor with alopecia areata.

Here the CDR3 DNA reads TGTGCCAGCAGCCACTACGGGACAGGGGCCTTTAACTATGGCTACACCTTC. Translation: CASSHYGTGAFNYGYTF. J is TRBJ1-2 and V is TRBV7-9; 10 bases line up with TRBD1. CDR3 length: 17 amino acids. Losses at the gene ends were 5 bases for V and 1 base for J; bases not matched to a gene: 10. In germline, CDR1 is SEHNR, CDR2 FQNEAQ (reference sequence).

This clone showed up just a few times. The chain is built from TRBV6-5 and TRBJ1-1, with unresolved D. The germline CDR1 and CDR2 sequences are MNHEY and SVGAGI. Between the trimmed V and J ends, which lost 3 bases and 4 bases, there was a span of 18 bases. This CDR3 is 16 amino acids long. The CDR3 here is CASSYQPPGLGTEAFF. CDR3 coding DNA: TGTGCCAGCAGTTATCAGCCCCCAGGTCTGGGCACTGAAGCTTTCTTT.

J is TRBJ2-1 and V is TRBV27, with D possibly TRBD1 on 5 matching bases. The V and J ends lost 8 bases and 7 bases respectively, with 21 bases between them. This CDR3 contains 15 residues. Germline CDR1 MNHEY, CDR2 SMNVEV (reference sequence). The CDR3 loop is CASLERQGFGNEQFF. The CDR3 DNA reads TGTGCCAGCCTTGAGAGGCAGGGCTTCGGGAATGAGCAGTTCTTC.

This clone was recorded once. This chain connects TRBV2 to TRBJ2-7, with TRBD1 matching over 9 bases. The CDR3 covers 15 residues. Germline loops: CDR1 SNHLY, CDR2 FYNNEI. After removal of 2 bases from V and 7 bases from J, the junction contained 9 bases not matched to a gene. The CDR3 spells CASSESGTGMLEQYF. In DNA form, the CDR3 reads TGTGCCAGCAGTGAATCCGGGACAGGGATGCTAGAGCAGTACTTC.

V and J are TRBV5-1 and TRBJ2-7, with D unresolved. V gave up 4 bases and J gave up 3 bases, with 11 bases separating them. The germline V gene encodes CDR1 SGHRS and CDR2 YFSETQ. The CDR3 length is 13 residues. The CDR3 DNA follows: TGCGCCAGCAGCGACGGCGAGGACTACGAGCAGTACTTC. Translating it yields CASSDGEDYEQYF.

The chain carries TRBV29-1 and TRBJ2-3; 13 bases line up with TRBD2. The CDR3 extends over 19 amino acids. J gave up 1 base and V 1 base, and 11 bases lay outside the gene matches. Germline V gene sequence: CDR1 SQVTM, CDR2 ANQGSEA. The CDR3 DNA reads TGCAGCGTTGAAGGGGTCACTAGCGGGGGGGCCTATGGCACAGATACGCAGTATTTT. Its protein is CSVEGVTSGGAYGTDTQYF.

The chain is built from TRBV9 and TRBJ2-2; D gene unclear. CDR1 and CDR2 from the germline V gene are SGDLS and YYNGEE. CDR3 length equals 16 residues. Trimming removed 2 bases from V and 4 bases from J, with 15 bases in between. The CDR3 sequence is CASSVERNKPTGELFF. The DNA of the CDR3 is TGTGCCAGCAGCGTGGAACGGAATAAACCCACCGGGGAGCTGTTTTTT.

The rearrangement uses TRBV7-9 and TRBJ2-7; D is undetermined. Between the trimmed V and J ends, which lost 5 bases and 3 bases, there was a span of 8 bases. Germline loops: CDR1 SEHNR, CDR2 FQNEAQ (reference sequence). The CDR3 consists of 12 residues. CDR3 bases: TGTGCCAGCAGCCAGAGAGGCTACGAGCAGTACTTC. Its protein product is CASSQRGYEQYF.

On this clone itself: One end of the junction is discordant with germline, which a read error may explain. The rearrangement uses TRBV15 and TRBJ2-1; D remains ambiguous. The V gene's germline CDR1 is LNHNV and CDR2 YYDKDF (reference sequence). The length of the CDR3 is 15 residues. CDR3 protein: CATRRDTSSYNEQFF. The DNA for the CDR3 is TGTGCCACCAGAAGAGACACCTCCTCCTACAATGAGCAGTTCTTC. The full variable domain, in which reference TRBV15 and TRBJ2-1 provide the parts outside the CDR3, is DAMVIQNPRYQVTQFGKPVTLSCSQTLNHNVMYWYQQKSSQAPKLLFHYYDKDFNNEADTPDNFQSRRPNTSFCFLDIRSPGLGDTAMYLCATRRDTSSYNEQFFGPGTRLTVL.

The rearrangement links TRBV10-3 to TRBJ1-4; D might be TRBD1 (6 bases). V was pared by 2 bases and J by 1 base, with 14 bases between. This CDR3 comprises 17 residues. Germline CDR1 reads ENHRY; CDR2 reads SYGVKD. As DNA, the CDR3 is TGTGCCATCAGTGAGGGGCAGGGGATGGGAACTAATGAAAAACTGTTTTTT. This gives the protein CAISEGQGMGTNEKLFF.

CDR3 DNA sequence: TGTGCCAGCAGCGTGGATTACAGGGGGACGAACACTGAAGCTTTCTTT. Amino acid sequence: CASSVDYRGTNTEAFF. The chain recombines TRBV9 with TRBJ1-1; 8 positions match TRBD1. Germline values: CDR1 SGDLS, CDR2 YYNGEE. With V trimmed by 2 bases and J by 1 base, 7 bases remained unmatched. The CDR3 covers 16 residues.

A note on this clone: A junction end diverges from the germline sequence, so it may reflect a read error. The chain is built from TRBV29-1 and TRBJ1-1, with D unresolved. Per the germline V gene, CDR1 is SQVTM and CDR2 is ANQGSEA. The CDR3 loop spans 11 amino acids. DNA of the CDR3: TGCAGCTTTGACCCGGGAACTGAAGCTTTCTTT. Protein product: CSFDPGTEAFF.

V is TRBV7-9 and J is TRBJ2-5; D is undetermined. V dropped 8 bases and J dropped 3 bases, with 13 bases sitting between them. Germline CDR1 reads SEHNR; CDR2 reads FQNEAQ (reference sequence). The CDR3 is 13 residues long. CDR3 sequence reads: CASLGRSEETQYF. The CDR3 DNA reads as TGTGCCAGCTTGGGTAGAAGTGAAGAGACCCAGTACTTC.

The chain couples TRBV4-1 to TRBJ2-7, with D tentatively TRBD1 (5 bases). Trimming cost V 4 bases and J 3 bases, with 16 bases left between them. Germline V lookup: CDR1 MGHRA, CDR2 YSYEKL. The CDR3 is 15 residues long. The CDR3 DNA reads as TGCGCCAGCAGCCCGAAGTGGGGCGGAAGCTACGAGCAGTACTTC. It codes for CASSPKWGGSYEQYF.

The V and J genes are TRBV7-2 and TRBJ2-2; D is perhaps TRBD1 (6 bases). This CDR3 region has 16 residues. Trimming left V 1 base short and J 10 bases short, with 19 bases between. Germline CDR1 is SGHTA and CDR2 is FQGNSA. The CDR3 spells CASSLVGGTPGEELFF. CDR3 in DNA: TGTGCCAGCAGCTTAGTAGGGGGAACCCCGGGTGAGGAGCTGTTTTTT.

The V and J genes are TRBV11-2 and TRBJ2-1, with D perhaps matching TRBD1 (6 bases). Looked up from germline, CDR1 is SGHAT and CDR2 is FQNNGV. There are 16 residues in the CDR3. The V end was cut by 5 bases, the J end by 1 base, with 15 bases between. CDR3 nucleotides: TGTGCCAGCAGCAACCGCGCAGGGGCGTCCTACAATGAGCAGTTCTTC. As protein: CASSNRAGASYNEQFF.

In this sample, this clone turned up once. CDR3 nucleotides: TGTGCCAGCAGCGGACTAGCGGGAGCGGAGACCCAGTACTTC. It translates to CASSGLAGAETQYF. The rearrangement joins TRBV27 to TRBJ2-5; 13 bases map to TRBD2. This CDR3 contains 14 residues. The J segment lost 5 bases and the V segment lost 6 bases, leaving 3 bases of the junction unmatched. CDR1 is MNHEY and CDR2 is SMNVEV in the germline V gene (reference sequence).

The V gene is TRBV2, the J gene TRBJ2-1, with D possibly matching TRBD1 (5 bases). Germline assignment: CDR1 SNHLY and CDR2 FYNNEI. The CDR3 sequence is 14 residues long. Trimming shortened V by 4 bases and J by 7 bases, and 14 bases separated the two germline ends. The DNA for the CDR3 is TGTGCCAGCAGTGGGGCGGTGGGGCTTAATGAGCAGTTCTTC. Its protein product is CASSGAVGLNEQFF.

The gene calls are TRBV7-9 and TRBJ2-7; weak D call: TRBD1 (9 bases). The CDR3 runs 16 residues. CDR1 and CDR2 (germline): SEHNR, FQNEAQ (reference sequence). The germline V and J ends were trimmed by 5 bases and 1 base, with 18 bases remaining between them. CDR3 coding DNA: TGTGCCAGCAGCCCAAGCGGGGGACAGGGTTCCTACGAGCAGTACTTC. Protein sequence: CASSPSGGQGSYEQYF.

V gene TRBV29-1 combines with J gene TRBJ2-3, with a possible D match to TRBD1 (6 bases). Looked up from germline, CDR1 is SQVTM and CDR2 is ANQGSEA. The V end was cut by 3 bases, the J end by 2 bases, with 15 bases between. The CDR3 spans 15 residues. The CDR3 protein is CSVEYRDRATDTQYF. Written as DNA, the CDR3 is TGCAGCGTTGAGTACAGGGACCGGGCCACAGATACGCAGTATTTT.

This chain connects TRBV7-9 to TRBJ1-2, with TRBD1 identical over 9 bases. Germline V CDR1 and CDR2: SEHNR, FQNEAQ (reference sequence). The CDR3 loop spans 18 amino acids. V trimming: 3 bases; J trimming: 4 bases; junction bases outside the gene matches: 15. CDR3 region: CASSLPPREDRGGYGYTF. CDR3 DNA: TGTGCCAGCAGCTTGCCCCCTAGAGAGGACAGGGGTGGCTATGGCTACACCTTC.

The chain employs TRBV27 and TRBJ2-1; 11 bases fit TRBD2. V shed 5 bases, J shed 0 bases, and the junction held 3 bases outside the gene matches. The CDR3 consists of 16 residues. CDR1 MNHEY and CDR2 SMNVEV come from the germline V gene (reference sequence). The CDR3 nucleotides are TGTGCCAGCAGTCTAGCGGGAGGTACCTCCTACAATGAGCAGTTCTTC. Protein product: CASSLAGGTSYNEQFF.

The genes are TRBV11-2 and TRBJ1-2; D remains unclear. The CDR3 totals 12 residues. The germline V gene encodes CDR1 SGHAT and CDR2 FQNNGV. The V end was cut by 1 base, the J end by 10 bases, with 10 bases between. The CDR3: CASSLGALIYTF. CDR3 in DNA: TGTGCCAGCAGCTTAGGAGCTCTAATCTACACCTTC.

This chain joins TRBV27 and TRBJ2-7, with D possibly called TRBD1 or TRBD2 (6 bases each). The CDR3 loop spans 15 amino acids. V was shortened by 6 bases and J by 3 bases, with 18 bases between the two germline ends. CDR1 is MNHEY, CDR2 SMNVEV, per germline (reference sequence). CDR3 amino acids: CASSRGTRGFYEQYF. Written as DNA, the CDR3 is TGTGCCAGCAGCCGGGGGACAAGGGGCTTCTACGAGCAGTACTTC.

V is TRBV4-2 and J is TRBJ1-2; a possible D gene is TRBD1 (5 bases). CDR3 length: 16 amino acids. Germline CDR1 and CDR2: LGHNA and YNFKEQ. Trimming cost V 0 bases and J 4 bases, with 15 bases left between them. The CDR3 sequence: CASSQEVSSGLYGYTF. DNA for the CDR3: TGTGCCAGCAGCCAAGAGGTTTCTTCAGGGCTCTATGGCTACACCTTC.

The gene calls are TRBV2 and TRBJ2-2, with TRBD1 matching 7 bases. The CDR3 totals 13 residues. Looked up from germline, CDR1 is SNHLY and CDR2 is FYNNEI. V lost 10 bases and J lost 5; bases outside the gene matches: 7. CDR3 DNA sequence: TGTGCCACCCCGGGACAGCAGACCGGGGAGCTGTTTTTT. This gives the protein CATPGQQTGELFF.

The chain recombines TRBV5-1 with TRBJ2-7; D gene unclear. V lost 4 bases to trimming and J lost 0 bases, with 11 bases between them. Per germline, CDR1 SGHRS and CDR2 YFSETQ. CDR3 length: 14 amino acids. The CDR3, as DNA: TGCGCCAGCAGCCCTCCGACGGGCTCCTACGAGCAGTACTTC. This codes for CASSPPTGSYEQYF. Full variable domain (missing parts from reference TRBV5-1 and TRBJ2-7): KAGVTQTPRYLIKTRGQQVTLSCSPISGHRSVSWYQQTPGQGLQFLFEYFSETQRNKGNFPGRFSGRQFSNSRSEMNVSTLELGDSALYLCASSPPTGSYEQYFGPGTRLTVT.

The chain carries TRBV10-2 and TRBJ2-3, with D tentatively TRBD1 (5 bases). Trimming left V 3 bases short and J 2 bases short, with 15 bases between. The CDR3 covers 16 residues. Germline loops: CDR1 WSHSY, CDR2 SAAADI. The CDR3 DNA reads TGCGCCAGCAGTGAACCGGACATCACTCTCACAGATACGCAGTATTTT. This translates into CASSEPDITLTDTQYF.

V usage is TRBV29-1 and J usage is TRBJ2-7; no reliable D call. CDR3 size: 11 residues. Germline loops: CDR1 SQVTM, CDR2 ANQGSEA. Trimming left V 2 bases short and J 4 bases short, with 6 bases between. CDR3 loop: CSVEHLYEQYF. CDR3 nucleotides: TGCAGCGTTGAACATCTTTACGAGCAGTACTTC.

The chain joins TRBV7-2 to TRBJ2-4; unclear D gene. V was shortened by 5 bases and J by 6 bases, with 23 bases between the two germline ends. The CDR3 sequence is 17 residues long. The V gene's germline CDR1 is SGHTA and CDR2 FQGNSA. CDR3 in DNA: TGTGCCAGCAGCCACACACCCGCAGTCAAAGGGCCAAACATTCAGTACTTC. It encodes CASSHTPAVKGPNIQYF.

The chain links TRBV7-9 to TRBJ2-5; D is unresolved. The ends were cut back, 5 bases at V and 4 bases at J, with 17 bases in the middle. The germline V gene has CDR1 SEHNR and CDR2 FQNEAQ (reference sequence). The CDR3 loop spans 15 amino acids. CDR3 sequence reads: CASSTSPVAGETQYF. The CDR3 DNA follows: TGTGCCAGCAGCACATCCCCCGTGGCAGGAGAGACCCAGTACTTC.